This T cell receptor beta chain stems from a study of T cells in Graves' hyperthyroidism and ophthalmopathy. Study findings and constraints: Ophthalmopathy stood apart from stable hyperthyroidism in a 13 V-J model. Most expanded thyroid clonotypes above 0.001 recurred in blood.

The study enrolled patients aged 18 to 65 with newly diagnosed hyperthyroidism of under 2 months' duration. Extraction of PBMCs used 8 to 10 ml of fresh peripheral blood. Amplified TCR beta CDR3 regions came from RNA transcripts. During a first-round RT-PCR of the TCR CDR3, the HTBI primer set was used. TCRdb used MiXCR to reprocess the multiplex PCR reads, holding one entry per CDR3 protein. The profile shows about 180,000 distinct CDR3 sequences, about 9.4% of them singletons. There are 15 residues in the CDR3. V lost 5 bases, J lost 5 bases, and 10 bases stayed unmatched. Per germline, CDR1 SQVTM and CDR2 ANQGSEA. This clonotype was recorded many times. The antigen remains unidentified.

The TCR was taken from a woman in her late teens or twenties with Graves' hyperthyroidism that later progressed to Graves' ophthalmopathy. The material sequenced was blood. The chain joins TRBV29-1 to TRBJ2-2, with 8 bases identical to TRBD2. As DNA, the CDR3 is TGCAGCGTTTACCTAGCGGGCGGGCGGACCGGGGAGCTGTTTTTT. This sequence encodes CSVYLAGGRTGELFF.